This entry features one T cell receptor beta chain sequence. Germline and junction disagree at one end, which may indicate a read error. The use of a sample-barcoded 5' primer and a J-beta primer mix characterized a second PCR of roughly 7 to 12 cycles. TCRdb analysed the 5' RACE reads with MiXCR anew, one entry per CDR3 protein. The sample includes hundreds of thousands of distinct CDR3 sequences, around 25% of them seen just once. This sample is part of a study of blood T cells in healthy people across ages. Germline V gene data show CDR1 as DFQATT and CDR2 as SNEGSKA (reference sequence). The CDR3 contains 13 residues. The same data also went into a second study, on T cells of mothers and their children. According to that study: Donors were three healthy Caucasian mothers and their six children. Extraction yielded RNA that went, in full, into cDNA synthesis at about 1.5 ug per 15 ul.

The source material was blood. The chain is built from TRBV20-1 and TRBJ1-4; a weak D match, TRBD1 (6 bases). This receptor was taken from a boy aged 5-17 years in good health. Written as DNA, the CDR3 is TGCAGTGCGCCGGAACAGGGTAATGGAAAACTGTTTTTT. Its protein product is CSAPEQGNGKLFF.